The 14 T cell receptor beta chains presented below share a single source sample, sequenced in a study of CD8 T cells in ankylosing spondylitis. One entry per CDR3 protein results from TCRdb running MiXCR on the 5' RACE reads. The data contain about 360,000 distinct CDR3 sequences, roughly 22% of them seen just once; the ten biggest clones take up around 12%. Material: blood, either unsorted or a sorted T cell fraction (not recorded which). These receptors all stem from a male donor with ankylosing spondylitis or in good health (not recorded which).

J is TRBJ2-1 and V is TRBV12-3 or TRBV12-4; D is perhaps TRBD2 (5 bases). Trimming shortened V by 11 bases and J by 5 bases, and 10 bases separated the two germline ends. The CDR3 contains 11 residues. CDR3 coding DNA: TGTGCCTCAGCGCGGGACAATGAGCAGTTCTTC. Its translation: CASARDNEQFF.

This clonotype was counted a few times. V is TRBV11-2 and J is TRBJ1-6, with TRBD1 matching 8 bases. This CDR3 has 16 amino acids. CDR1 SGHAT and CDR2 FQNNGV come from the germline V gene. Trimming cost V 0 bases and J 8 bases; bases outside gene matches: 6. The CDR3 DNA is TGTGCCAGCAGCTTAGAGGCAGGGGGCTGGGATTCACCCCTCCACTTT. This translates into CASSLEAGGWDSPLHF.

The sample holds a few counts of this clonotype. J is TRBJ2-7 and V is TRBV2, with 11 bases that match TRBD2. This CDR3 contains 15 residues. The junction had 11 bases not matched to a gene; V was cut back by 7 bases and J by 6 bases. CDR1 SNHLY and CDR2 FYNNEI come from the germline V gene. CDR3 nucleotides: TGTGCCAGCACCACTATAGCGGGGGGGCAAGTCGAGCAGTACTTC. Its translation: CASTTIAGGQVEQYF.

This clonotype appeared a few times. CDR3 in amino acids: CASMGMAGEGNEQFF. The DNA for the CDR3 is TGTGCCAGCATGGGTATGGCGGGGGAAGGCAATGAGCAGTTCTTC. This chain joins TRBV6-1 and TRBJ2-1, with 7 bases aligning to TRBD2. Germline lookup yields CDR1 MNHNS and CDR2 SASEGT. The V gene end was trimmed by 7 bases and the J gene end by 6 bases; junction bases not matched to a gene: 12. The CDR3 has 15 residues.

V usage is TRBV10-1 and J usage is TRBJ2-7; tentative D call: TRBD2 (5 bases). V dropped 3 bases and J dropped 0 bases, with 12 bases sitting between them. This CDR3 has 15 amino acids. Germline values: CDR1 WNHNN, CDR2 SYGVQD (reference sequence). CDR3 sequence: CASSEGRGISYEQYF. The CDR3 DNA is TGCGCCAGCAGTGAAGGCAGAGGGATCTCCTACGAGCAGTACTTC.

V is TRBV7-9 and J is TRBJ2-7, with D maybe TRBD2 (6 bases). Between the trimmed V and J ends, which lost 6 bases and 0 bases, there was a span of 15 bases. Germline V gene data show CDR1 as SEHNR and CDR2 as FQNEAQ (reference sequence). The CDR3 runs 15 residues. The DNA for the CDR3 is TGTGCCAGCAGGAGGATTCCGGGGGACTCCTACGAGCAGTACTTC. Residues: CASRRIPGDSYEQYF.

Only a few counts were recorded for this clonotype. This chain links TRBV6-6 with TRBJ2-3, with D uncertain. This CDR3 contains 13 residues. Germline-derived CDR1 and CDR2 are MNHNY and SVGAGI (reference sequence). Trimming pared 7 bases from V and 2 bases from J, leaving 10 bases between. This CDR3 reads CASTPIPTDTQYF. As DNA, the CDR3 is TGTGCCAGCACCCCTATCCCCACAGATACGCAGTATTTT.

This clonotype was counted only a few times. V usage is TRBV3-1 and J usage is TRBJ2-7; 7 bases agree with TRBD2. This CDR3 has 16 residues. Germline V lookup: CDR1 LGHDT, CDR2 YNNKEL (reference sequence). The trim removed 5 bases at V and 2 bases at J, leaving 12 bases unmatched. The CDR3 DNA sequence: TGTGCCAGCAGCTCGACTAGCCTCTTAAACGCCTACGAGCAGTACTTC. Protein sequence: CASSSTSLLNAYEQYF.

This clonotype has more than one count but fewer than ten. V and J are TRBV12-3 or TRBV12-4 and TRBJ2-5; D not resolved. V was trimmed by 6 bases and J by 5 bases, leaving 10 bases between them. The length of the CDR3 is 12 residues. The CDR3 region is CASRPDTETQYF. CDR3 sequence (DNA): TGTGCCAGCAGACCCGACACTGAGACCCAGTACTTC.

This sequence joins TRBV12-3 or TRBV12-4 and TRBJ2-2; TRBD2 might be the D (5 bases). V dropped 5 bases and J dropped 4 bases, with 14 bases sitting between them. The CDR3 contains 15 residues. CDR3 sequence reads: CASSQILGSTGELFF. The CDR3, as DNA: TGTGCCAGCAGTCAAATTCTAGGGAGCACCGGGGAGCTGTTTTTT.

The chain recombines TRBV11-3 with TRBJ2-3, with a tentative D call TRBD1 (6 bases). The CDR3 has 13 residues. Germline V gene data show CDR1 as SGHNT and CDR2 as YENEEA. Trimming shortened V by 6 bases and J by 4 bases, and 11 bases separated the two germline ends. The CDR3 DNA reads as TGTGCCAGCAGGAGAAGGGGGTCAGATACGCAGTATTTT. The encoded protein is CASRRRGSDTQYF.

The chain carries TRBV12-3 or TRBV12-4 and TRBJ1-2; a weak D match, TRBD1 (5 bases). The CDR3 has 13 residues. Trimming removed 6 bases from V and 8 bases from J, with 16 bases in between. In DNA, the CDR3 is TGTGCCAGCAGCCTGGGCCGTTACAGGGGCTACACCTTC. It codes for CASSLGRYRGYTF.

This chain links TRBV6-5 with TRBJ1-1; a weak D match, TRBD1 (5 bases). Germline CDR1 reads MNHEY; CDR2 reads SVGAGI. The CDR3 consists of 15 residues. V was pared by 0 bases and J by 2 bases, with 10 bases between. The DNA for the CDR3 is TGTGCCAGCAGTTACTCACGGGACTTAAACACTGAAGCTTTCTTT. The encoded protein is CASSYSRDLNTEAFF.

This clonotype was counted between two and nine times. The rearrangement uses TRBV12-3 or TRBV12-4 and TRBJ1-3; the D is unclear. The length of the CDR3 is 13 residues. V lost 6 bases and J lost 3, with 9 bases in between. CDR3 sequence: CASSRPNGNTIYF. The CDR3 coding sequence is TGTGCCAGCAGCCGTCCGAATGGAAACACCATATATTTT.